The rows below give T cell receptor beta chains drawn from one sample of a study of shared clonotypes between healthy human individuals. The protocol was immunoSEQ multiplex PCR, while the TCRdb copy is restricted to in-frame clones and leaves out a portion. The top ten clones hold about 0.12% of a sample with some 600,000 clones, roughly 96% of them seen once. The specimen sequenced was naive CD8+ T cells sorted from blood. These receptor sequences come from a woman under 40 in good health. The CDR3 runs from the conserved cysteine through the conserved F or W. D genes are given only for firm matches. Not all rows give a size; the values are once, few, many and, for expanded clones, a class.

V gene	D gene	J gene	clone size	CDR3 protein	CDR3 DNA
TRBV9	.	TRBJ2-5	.	CASSVWTVTSKETQYF	TGTGCCAGCAGCGTATGGACAGTCACATCTAAAGAGACCCAGTACTTC
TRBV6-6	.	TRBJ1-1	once	CASSYTTGNTEAFF	TGTGCCAGCAGTTACACCACAGGCAACACTGAAGCTTTCTTT
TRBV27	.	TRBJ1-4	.	CASSPLLGFADEKLFF	TGTGCCAGCAGTCCTCTCCTGGGGTTCGCGGATGAAAAACTGTTTTTT
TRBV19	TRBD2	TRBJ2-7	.	CASSEVAGGLYEQYF	TGTGCCAGTAGTGAAGTAGCGGGAGGGCTTTACGAGCAGTACTTC
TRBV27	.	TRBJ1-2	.	CASSLLGGAYGYTF	TGTGCCAGCAGTTTATTGGGGGGGGCGTATGGCTACACCTTC
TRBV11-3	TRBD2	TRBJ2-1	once	CASSLVLAGYNEQFF	TGTGCCAGCAGCTTAGTTCTAGCGGGCTACAATGAGCAGTTCTTC
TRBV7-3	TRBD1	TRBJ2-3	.	CASSPATGAADTQYF	TGTGCCAGCAGCCCTGCGACAGGGGCTGCAGATACGCAGTATTTT
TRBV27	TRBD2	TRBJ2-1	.	CASSYSGSGYNEQFF	TGTGCCAGCAGTTATAGCGGGAGCGGTTACAATGAGCAGTTCTTC
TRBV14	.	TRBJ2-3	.	CASSPAGLGDTQYF	TGTGCCAGCAGCCCCGCCGGGCTGGGAGATACGCAGTATTTT
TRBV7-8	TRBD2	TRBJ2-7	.	CASSGPGLAVSHEQYF	TGTGCCAGCAGCGGCCCTGGACTAGCGGTTTCGCACGAGCAGTACTTC
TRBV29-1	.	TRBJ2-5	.	CSVEGYLTRETQYF	TGCAGCGTTGAAGGTTATCTCACTAGGGAGACCCAGTACTTC
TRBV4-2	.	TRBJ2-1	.	CASSPIPQGGDNEQFF	TGTGCCAGCAGCCCAATCCCACAGGGTGGGGACAATGAGCAGTTCTTC
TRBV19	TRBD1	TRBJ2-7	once	CASSIGTGGLYEQYF	TGTGCCAGTAGTATTGGGACAGGGGGCTTATACGAGCAGTACTTC
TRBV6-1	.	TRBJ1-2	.	CASRLDQGGYTF	TGTGCCAGCAGACTCGACCAGGGTGGCTACACCTTC
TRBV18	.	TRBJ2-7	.	CASSGQTTYEQYF	TGTGCCAGCTCCGGACAGACCACCTACGAGCAGTACTTC
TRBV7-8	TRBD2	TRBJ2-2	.	CASSLGSSGSNTGELFF	TGTGCCAGCAGCTTAGGGTCTAGCGGGTCGAACACCGGGGAGCTGTTTTTT
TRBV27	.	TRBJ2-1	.	CASSYHRGEQFF	TGTGCCAGCAGTTATCACCGAGGAGAGCAGTTCTTC
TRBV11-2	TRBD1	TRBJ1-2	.	CASSLGQGGGYTF	TGTGCCAGCAGCTTAGGACAGGGTGGCGGCTACACCTTC
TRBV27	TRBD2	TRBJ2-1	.	CASSSSGIYNEQFF	TGTGCCAGCAGTAGTAGCGGGATTTACAATGAGCAGTTCTTC
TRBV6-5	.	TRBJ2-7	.	CASSGDPREQYF	TGTGCCAGCAGTGGGGACCCTCGCGAGCAGTACTTC
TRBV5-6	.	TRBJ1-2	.	CASSFMTDYGYTF	TGTGCCAGCAGCTTTATGACTGACTATGGCTACACCTTC
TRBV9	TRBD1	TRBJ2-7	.	CASSVTQGEQYF	TGTGCCAGCAGCGTTACACAGGGGGAGCAGTACTTC
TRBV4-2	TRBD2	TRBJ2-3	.	CASSPSGGRSADTQYF	TGTGCCAGCAGCCCGTCGGGCGGGAGATCGGCAGATACGCAGTATTTT
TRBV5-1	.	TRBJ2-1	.	CASSLWDSYNEQFF	TGCGCCAGCAGCTTGTGGGACTCCTACAATGAGCAGTTCTTC
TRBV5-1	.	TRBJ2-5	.	CASSGSRERQETQYF	TGCGCCAGCAGCGGTAGTCGGGAGAGACAAGAGACCCAGTACTTC
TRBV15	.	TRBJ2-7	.	CATSGPRSAGDEQYF	TGTGCCACCAGCGGACCACGATCCGCAGGGGACGAGCAGTACTTC
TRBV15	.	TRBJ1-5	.	CATSREKGVGNQPQHF	TGTGCCACCAGCAGGGAAAAGGGAGTGGGCAATCAGCCCCAGCATTTT
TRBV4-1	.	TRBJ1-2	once	CASSQDDGGFYGYTF	TGCGCCAGCAGCCAAGATGATGGGGGGTTCTATGGCTACACCTTC
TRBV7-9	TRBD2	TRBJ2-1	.	CASSSTSAPGWNEQFF	TGTGCCAGCAGCTCCACTAGCGCCCCGGGGTGGAATGAGCAGTTCTTC
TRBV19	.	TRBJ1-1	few	CASSTSGNTEAFF	TGTGCCAGTAGTACTTCCGGGAACACTGAAGCTTTCTTT
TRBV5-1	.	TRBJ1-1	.	CASSLEVPREAFF	TGCGCCAGCAGCTTGGAGGTCCCCCGTGAAGCTTTCTTT
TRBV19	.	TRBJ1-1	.	CASRSLTVLNTEAFF	TGTGCCAGTAGGTCCTTAACGGTTCTGAACACTGAAGCTTTCTTT
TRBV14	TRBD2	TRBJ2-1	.	CASRPNWAGERMEQFF	TGTGCCAGCCGTCCCAATTGGGCGGGAGAAAGGATGGAGCAGTTCTTC
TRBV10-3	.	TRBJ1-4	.	CAISSQALYEKLFF	TGTGCCATCAGTTCACAAGCCCTATATGAAAAACTGTTTTTT
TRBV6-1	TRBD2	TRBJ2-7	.	CASTLPSGGTYEQYF	TGTGCCAGCACCCTTCCTAGCGGGGGTACGTACGAGCAGTACTTC
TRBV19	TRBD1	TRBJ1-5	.	CASSTGTVLSNQPQHF	TGTGCCAGTAGTACAGGGACAGTCCTAAGCAATCAGCCCCAGCATTTT
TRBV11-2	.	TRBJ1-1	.	CASSPGGNTEAFF	TGTGCCAGCAGTCCGGGGGGGAACACTGAAGCTTTCTTT
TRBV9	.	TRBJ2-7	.	CASSVGQGPYEQYF	TGTGCCAGCAGCGTAGGTCAGGGGCCCTACGAGCAGTACTTC
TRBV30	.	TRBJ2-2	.	CAWSVHSNTGELFF	TGTGCCTGGAGTGTACACAGTAACACCGGGGAGCTGTTTTTT
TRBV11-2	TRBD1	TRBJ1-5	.	CASSPGTGDQPQHF	TGTGCCAGCAGTCCCGGGACAGGGGATCAGCCCCAGCATTTT
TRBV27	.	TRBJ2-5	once	CASSSRGMETQYF	TGTGCCAGCAGCTCCAGGGGTATGGAGACCCAGTACTTC
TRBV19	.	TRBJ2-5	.	CASSQETQYF	TGTGCCAGTAGCCAAGAGACCCAGTACTTC
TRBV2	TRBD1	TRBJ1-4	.	CASSEEIPAGGRAEKLFF	TGTGCCAGCAGTGAAGAAATCCCCGCAGGGGGCCGGGCTGAAAAACTGTTTTTT
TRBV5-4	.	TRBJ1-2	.	CASSLSEGNGYTF	TGTGCCAGCAGCTTGAGTGAGGGGAATGGCTACACCTTC
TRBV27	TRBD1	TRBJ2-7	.	CASSPGQGYEQYF	TGTGCCAGCAGCCCGGGACAGGGATACGAGCAGTACTTC
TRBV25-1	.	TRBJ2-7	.	CASSEYPLLSPYEQYF	TGTGCCAGCAGTGAATATCCTCTATTATCCCCCTACGAGCAGTACTTC
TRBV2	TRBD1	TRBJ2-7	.	CASRTFDRGTYEQYF	TGTGCCAGCAGAACCTTCGACAGGGGGACCTACGAGCAGTACTTC
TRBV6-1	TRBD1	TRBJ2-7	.	CASRETGVSYEQYF	TGTGCCAGCAGGGAGACAGGGGTATCCTACGAGCAGTACTTC
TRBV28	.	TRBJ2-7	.	CASSLLGYYEQYF	TGTGCCAGCAGTTTATTGGGTTACTACGAGCAGTACTTC
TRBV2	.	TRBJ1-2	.	CASSHRDRNYGYTF	TGTGCCAGCAGTCATCGGGACCGAAACTATGGCTACACCTTC
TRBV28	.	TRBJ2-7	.	CASRYPAFGQAYQLSYEQYF	TGTGCCAGCCGTTACCCCGCTTTCGGGCAGGCCTATCAGCTCTCCTACGAGCAGTACTTC
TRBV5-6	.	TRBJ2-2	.	CASSLDGGAGELFF	TGTGCCAGCAGCTTGGACGGGGGAGCCGGGGAGCTGTTTTTT
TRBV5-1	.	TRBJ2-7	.	CASSLDRGSSYEQYF	TGCGCCAGCAGCTTGGATAGAGGCAGCAGCTACGAGCAGTACTTC
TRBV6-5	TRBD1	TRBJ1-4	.	CASTRTGGREKLFF	TGTGCCAGCACCAGGACAGGGGGCAGAGAAAAACTGTTTTTT
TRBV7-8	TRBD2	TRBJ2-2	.	CASSYSGGRGTGELFF	TGTGCCAGCAGCTACTCGGGAGGCCGTGGCACCGGGGAGCTGTTTTTT